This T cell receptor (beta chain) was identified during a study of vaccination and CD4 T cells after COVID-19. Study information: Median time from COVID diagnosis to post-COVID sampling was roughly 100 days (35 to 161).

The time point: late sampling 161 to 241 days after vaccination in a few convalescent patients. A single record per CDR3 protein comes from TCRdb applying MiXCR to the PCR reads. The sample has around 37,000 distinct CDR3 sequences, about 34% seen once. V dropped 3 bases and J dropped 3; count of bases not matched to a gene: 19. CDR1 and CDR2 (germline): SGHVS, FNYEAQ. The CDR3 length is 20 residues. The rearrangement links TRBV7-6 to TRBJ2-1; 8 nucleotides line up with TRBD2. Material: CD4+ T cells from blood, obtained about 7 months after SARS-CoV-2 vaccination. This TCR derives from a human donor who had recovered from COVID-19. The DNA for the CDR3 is TGTGCCAGCAGCTTTAGCCCGGGGGGCAGGGCGGGAGGTAACTACAATGAGCAGTTCTTC. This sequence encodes CASSFSPGGRAGGNYNEQFF.